These 7 T cell receptor beta chains were sequenced from one sample in a study of blood T cells in healthy people across ages (dated by TCRdb to between 2014 and 2017). To prepare the library, 5' RACE was applied. Sequencer: Illumina HiSeq 2500. A second PCR of about 6 to 11 cycles was performed with a sample-barcoded 5' primer and a J-beta primer mix. TCRdb reprocessing: public reads trimmed at Q25 with fastp, clones called with MiXCR, in-frame beta chains kept. Rows are combined by CDR3 protein, so each entry shows the most common genes and DNA. This sample is represented by roughly 650,000 distinct CDR3 sequences; approximately 31% of them were singletons. Clones ranked in the top ten supply 15% of the sample. The specimen was blood. These receptors all stem from a woman older than 75 in good health. Donor details come from another sample of the same person, matched by shared clones.

The chain employs TRBV19 and TRBJ2-2; TRBD2 aligns across 8 bases. The CDR3 length is 17 residues. Germline assignment: CDR1 LNHDA and CDR2 SQIVND (reference sequence). The V gene end was trimmed by 4 bases and the J gene end by 6 bases; junction bases not matched to a gene: 13. The CDR3 protein is CASSTFPGTSYPGELFF. The CDR3, as DNA: TGTGCCAGTAGTACCTTTCCAGGGACTAGTTACCCCGGGGAGCTGTTTTTT.

This clonotype was observed many times. The chain couples TRBV11-2 to TRBJ2-7; possible D gene TRBD2, 5 bases. Trimming cost V 5 bases and J 7 bases, with 12 bases left between them. The CDR3 extends over 12 amino acids. Germline loops: CDR1 SGHAT, CDR2 FQNNGV. The CDR3 here is CASSISGGEQYF. In DNA form, the CDR3 reads TGTGCCAGCAGCATCAGCGGCGGGGAGCAGTACTTC.

This clonotype came up many times. The chain uses TRBV7-9 and TRBJ2-1; tentative D call: TRBD2 (6 bases). Per the germline V gene, CDR1 is SEHNR and CDR2 is FQNEAQ (reference sequence). V lost 4 bases to trimming and J lost 4 bases, with 11 bases between them. CDR3 length equals 14 residues. CDR3 DNA: TGTGCCAGCAGCTCGGGGGACGTTTACAATGAGCAGTTCTTC. Its translation is CASSSGDVYNEQFF.

The J gene is TRBJ1-5, the V gene TRBV19; TRBD1 aligns across 8 bases. V lost 1 base to trimming and J lost 2 bases; unmatched junction nucleotides: 7. Germline V CDR1 and CDR2: LNHDA, SQIVND (reference sequence). The length of the CDR3 is 17 residues. For the CDR3, the DNA is TGTGCCAGTAGTATAGGCAGGGGGCCGGTGGGCAATCAGCCCCAGCATTTT. It specifies CASSIGRGPVGNQPQHF.

This clonotype was observed a single time. The chain is built from TRBV20-1 and TRBJ2-3, with D perhaps matching TRBD2 (6 bases). The length of the CDR3 is 16 residues. Trimming removed 6 bases at V and 0 bases at J, with 19 bases between. The V gene's germline CDR1 is DFQATT and CDR2 SNEGSKA (reference sequence). CDR3 region: CSARLGEVWSTDTQYF. The CDR3 DNA reads as TGCAGTGCCCGCTTGGGGGAGGTTTGGAGCACAGATACGCAGTATTTT.

The rearrangement links TRBV4-3 to TRBJ2-1, with a tentative D call TRBD1 (6 bases). The CDR3 consists of 14 residues. Trimming removed 3 bases from V and 7 bases from J, with 13 bases in between. The germline V gene encodes CDR1 LGHNA and CDR2 YSLEER. DNA of the CDR3: TGCGCCAGCAGCCAGAGGGGGAGATTGAATGAGCAGTTCTTC. This translates into CASSQRGRLNEQFF.

This clonotype was counted between two and nine times. The junction and the germline gene differ at one end; a read error may be behind it. The chain couples TRBV30 to TRBJ1-4; 7 nucleotides line up with TRBD1. Per germline, CDR1 GTSNPN and CDR2 SVGIG (reference sequence). The CDR3 spans 13 residues. The CDR3 sequence: CAWRRQGGEKRFF. Here the CDR3 DNA reads TGTGCCTGGAGAAGGCAGGGGGGTGAAAAACGGTTTTTT.